This TCR beta chain came from a study of blood T cell repertoires in COVID-19. A single count supports this clone. Germline CDR1 and CDR2: MGHRA and YSYEKL. V dropped 4 bases and J dropped 5; count of bases not matched to a gene: 5. The CDR3 length is 16 residues. Only in-frame clones appear in the TCRdb table, and some are missing; sequencing was by immunoSEQ multiplex PCR. The sample lists 110,000 to 150,000 clones, more than 75% seen once, with less than 5.5% in the top ten. The V and J genes are TRBV4-1 and TRBJ2-3; TRBD2 aligns across 14 bases. The specimen was peripheral blood. This TCR derives from a man aged 55 to 70 with acute or convalescent COVID-19. This chain's CDR3 is CASSPRLAGGLDTQYF. CDR3 nucleotides: TGCGCCAGCAGCCCTAGACTAGCGGGAGGGCTAGATACGCAGTATTTT.